The T cell receptor (beta chain) under discussion was sequenced for a study of OX40 agonist ivuxolimab in advanced cancers. Study-level information: Patients received the agonistic anti-OX40 (CD134) antibody ivuxolimab. It was permissible to have had prior anti-PD-1, anti-PD-L1 or anti-CTLA-4 therapy, and over 35% had some. At approximately 83% male, the cohort had a mean age of roughly 60 years, ranging from about 23 to 79. Findings and limits, study-wide: Mean expanded clone counts were higher in CD8+ than CD4+ T cells.

Germline-derived CDR1 and CDR2 are MNHNY and SVGAGI (reference sequence). V lost 8 bases and J lost 0; bases outside the gene matches: 2. The CDR3 runs 13 residues. Comments on this clone: Antigen specificity is unknown.

Profiling relied on immunoSEQ multiplex PCR, and the TCRdb table lists in-frame clones only, not all of them. This table has about 27,000 clones, roughly four fifths appearing once. This TCR was recovered from an adult with an advanced solid tumor such as melanoma, head and neck, liver or kidney cancer. Sequenced material: CD4+ or CD8+ T cells sorted from blood, taken in a trial of the OX40 agonist ivuxolimab. V usage is TRBV6-6 and J usage is TRBJ1-1, with 8 nucleotides matching TRBD1. CDR3 region: CASGQGVNTEAFF. CDR3 bases: TGTGCCAGCGGACAGGGAGTGAACACTGAAGCTTTCTTT.